The present T cell receptor (beta chain) was sequenced within a study of OX40 agonist ivuxolimab in advanced cancers. About the study: Three dose-escalation patients had partial responses: one with hepatocellular carcinoma and two with cutaneous melanoma. The study, taken as a whole, reports: Relative to CD4+ cells, CD8+ T cells on average had more expanded clones.

The CDR3 has 17 residues. Looked up from germline, CDR1 is LNHNV and CDR2 is YYDKDF (reference sequence). V was shortened by 3 bases and J by 5 bases, with 22 bases between the two germline ends. Libraries were prepared by immunoSEQ multiplex PCR; TCRdb keeps only in-frame clonotypes and omits some of them. The sample holds about 46,000 clones, around 92% seen once. Of note for this clone: Its specificity is unknown.

The chain recombines TRBV15 with TRBJ1-2; maybe TRBD1 (6 bases). The material sequenced was CD4+ or CD8+ T cells sorted from blood, taken in a trial of the OX40 agonist ivuxolimab. The sequence came from an adult with an advanced solid tumor such as melanoma, head and neck, liver or kidney cancer. CDR3 DNA sequence: TGTGCCACCAGCAGGCCGGGACACAAAGCCGGGGGTTATGGCTACACCTTC. Protein: CATSRPGHKAGGYGYTF.